This TCR beta chain is from a study of blood T cells in healthy people across ages. The second PCR ran roughly 6 to 11 cycles with a sample-barcoded 5' primer and J-beta primers. TCRdb re-analysed the 5' RACE reads in MiXCR, keeping a single row per CDR3 protein. The table records around 1.1 million distinct CDR3 sequences, more than 30% of them present only once. This clonotype was picked up a small number of times. The sample comprised blood. The source of this sequence is a man aged 18 to 29 in good health.

The CDR3 DNA reads as TGTGCCAGCACCATCACCCGGGGGTCCCTCACAGATACGCAGTATTTT. Translating it yields CASTITRGSLTDTQYF. The chain couples TRBV5-6 to TRBJ2-3; TRBD2 is a possible D gene (6 bases). Trimming shortened V by 6 bases and J by 2 bases, and 19 bases separated the two germline ends. Germline V gives CDR1 SGHDT, CDR2 YYEEEE. The CDR3 runs to 16 residues.